These T cell receptor beta chains were read from a single sample in a study of T-cell memory formation after mild COVID-19. TCRdb reanalysed the 5' RACE reads using MiXCR and keeps one entry per CDR3 protein. This table holds 450,000 or so distinct CDR3 sequences, 20% found once. Sequenced: PBMCs or a T cell subset sorted from them (not recorded which). These receptors all stem from an adult woman who had mild COVID-19 (a few samples of this study predate the infection). Cell type and time point are not known. Each CDR3 is given with its conserved first and last residue. D genes are given only for firm matches. The size of a clone is reported for some rows only, either as once, few or many, or as a class for expanded clones.

D	J	size	V	CDR3	DNA
NA	TRBJ2-3	NA	TRBV7-2	CASSPQGPDTQYF	TGTGCCAGCAGCCCCCAGGGACCAGATACGCAGTATTTT
NA	TRBJ1-5	NA	TRBV20-1	CSARDPGTNQPQHF	TGCAGTGCTAGAGATCCCGGGACGAATCAGCCCCAGCATTTT
TRBD1	TRBJ2-2	NA	TRBV20-1	CSARDRRQGANTGELFF	TGCAGTGCTAGAGATAGGCGTCAGGGGGCGAACACCGGGGAGCTGTTTTTT
TRBD1	TRBJ1-2	few	TRBV9	CASSVAIQGYYYGYTF	TGTGCCAGCAGCGTCGCCATACAGGGGTATTACTATGGCTACACCTTC
NA	TRBJ1-2	few	TRBV7-3	CASSLKPDSLEGYTF	TGTGCCAGCAGCTTAAAGCCCGACTCTCTAGAGGGCTACACCTTC
NA	TRBJ2-1	few	TRBV7-2	CASIIDGNNEQFF	TGTGCCAGCATAATTGACGGGAACAATGAGCAGTTCTTC
NA	TRBJ1-2	few	TRBV3-1	CASSQARNGYTF	TGTGCCAGCAGCCAAGCCAGGAATGGCTACACCTTC
TRBD2	TRBJ2-1	NA	TRBV7-8	CASSSFIAGGPDEQFF	TGTGCCAGCAGTAGTTTTATAGCGGGAGGGCCGGATGAGCAGTTCTTC
NA	TRBJ1-4	NA	TRBV7-9	CASSRREKLFF	TGTGCCAGCAGCCGACGGGAAAAACTGTTTTTT
NA	TRBJ1-1	few	TRBV29-1	CSVVWHLNTEAFF	TGCAGCGTTGTTTGGCACTTGAACACTGAAGCTTTCTTT
NA	TRBJ2-4	NA	TRBV7-9	CASSLAQGMGTRANIQYF	TGTGCCAGCAGCTTAGCGCAGGGGATGGGTACCCGGGCAAACATTCAGTACTTC
TRBD2	TRBJ2-1	many	TRBV7-2	CASRGLAHEQFF	TGTGCCAGCAGAGGACTAGCACACGAGCAGTTCTTC
TRBD1	TRBJ2-2	NA	TRBV12-3/TRBV12-4	CASRPLGQQNTGELFF	TGTGCCAGCAGACCGCTGGGACAGCAAAACACCGGGGAGCTGTTTTTT
TRBD1	TRBJ1-4	NA	TRBV7-2	CASSAGQTLNEKLFF	TGTGCCAGCAGCGCGGGACAGACCCTTAATGAAAAACTGTTTTTT
NA	TRBJ2-3	NA	TRBV9	CASRPSGASGTQYF	TGTGCCAGCAGACCCTCGGGGGCCTCGGGTACGCAGTATTTT
TRBD2	TRBJ2-3	NA	TRBV15	CATSRAPGGPSDTQYF	TGTGCCACCAGCAGAGCCCCGGGGGGGCCTTCAGATACGCAGTATTTT